This TCR beta chain is from a study of T cell responses to AZD1222 COVID-19 vaccine. Study findings and constraints: The reported proportion of spike-specific TCRs targeting unmutated variant regions was nearly half.

Method: immunoSEQ multiplex PCR; TCRdb's copy keeps in-frame clones and lacks some. The table lists 150,000 to 200,000 clones, about 92% of them singletons. This clone was found once. What it binds is unknown. CDR1 is SGHDT and CDR2 is YYEEEE in the germline V gene. The ends were cut back, 1 base at V and 3 bases at J, with 4 bases in the middle. This CDR3 comprises 12 residues. Sequenced material: peripheral blood, taken on day 0 of AZD1222 vaccination. The V gene is TRBV5-6, the J gene TRBJ2-5; no firm D call. This clonotype was sampled from an adult in good health. The CDR3, as DNA: TGTGCCAGCAGCTTGCGAGAAGAGACCCAGTACTTC. Its translation: CASSLREETQYF.